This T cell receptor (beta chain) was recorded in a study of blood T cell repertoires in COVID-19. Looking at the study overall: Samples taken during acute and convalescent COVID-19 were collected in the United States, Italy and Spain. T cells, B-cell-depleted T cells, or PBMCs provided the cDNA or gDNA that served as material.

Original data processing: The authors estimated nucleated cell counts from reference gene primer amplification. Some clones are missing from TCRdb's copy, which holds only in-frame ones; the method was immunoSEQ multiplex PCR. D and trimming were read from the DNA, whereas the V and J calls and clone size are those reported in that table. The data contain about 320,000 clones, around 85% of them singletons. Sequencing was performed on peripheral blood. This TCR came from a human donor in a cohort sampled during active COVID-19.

CDR3 sequence reads: CASSPQQSENIQYF. The CDR3 nucleotides are TGTGCCAGCAGCCCTCAACAGTCTGAAAACATTCAGTACTTC. V usage is TRBV3-1 (or the pseudogene TRBV3-2) and J usage is TRBJ2-4; D is unresolved. With 4 bases removed from V and 5 bases from J, the gap between germline ends came to 12 bases. Per the germline V gene, CDR1 is LGHDT and CDR2 is YNNKEL (reference sequence). The CDR3 has 14 residues.